The 27 T cell receptor beta chains listed next were all sequenced from one sample in a study of T cells after yellow fever vaccination. Using its own MiXCR run on the 5' RACE reads, TCRdb lists one record per CDR3 protein. Of 50,000 or so distinct CDR3 sequences in the sample, 7% to 9% are singletons; the top ten hold 28%. Source: CD8+ T cells sorted from PBMCs, taken less than 16 days after the first yellow fever vaccination. The receptors were gathered from a man between 18 and 35 years old who received the YFV17D yellow fever vaccine.

This clonotype turned up a few times. The DNA of the CDR3 is TGTGCCAGCAGCCCCGGATGGGGGGGTGACACTGAAGCTTTCTTT. Translating it yields CASSPGWGGDTEAFF. This rearrangement joins TRBV7-9 to TRBJ1-1; perhaps TRBD1 as D (5 bases). The CDR3 spans 15 residues. Germline lookup yields CDR1 SEHNR and CDR2 FQNEAQ (reference sequence). With 5 bases removed from V and 3 bases from J, the gap between germline ends came to 16 bases.

The table lists this clonotype with many counts. The CDR3 is CASSADGPTEAFF. Here the CDR3 DNA reads TGTGCCAGCAGCGCCGACGGACCCACTGAAGCTTTCTTT. This chain links TRBV7-9 with TRBJ1-1, with D unclear. The length of the CDR3 is 13 residues. The V gene's germline CDR1 is SEHNR and CDR2 FQNEAQ (reference sequence). With 5 bases removed from V and 4 bases from J, the gap between germline ends came to 11 bases.

The sample holds one count of this clonotype. Just one base apart from a much larger clone, this may be a read error. Written as DNA, the CDR3 is TGTGCCAGCAGTGTTCGTCCGGTTGGACAGGGCTATGGCCACACCTTC. It encodes CASSVRPVGQGYGHTF. The chain employs TRBV12-3 or TRBV12-4 and TRBJ1-2; 8 bases fit TRBD1. The CDR3 is 16 amino acids.

In this sample, this clonotype turned up many times. This chain connects TRBV6-5 to TRBJ2-1, with TRBD2 as a possible D gene (5 bases). V was pared by 2 bases and J by 7 bases, with 18 bases between. Germline V gene lookup returns CDR1 MNHEY and CDR2 SVGAGI. The CDR3 is made up of 16 amino acids. The CDR3 sequence is CASSYQAGSGLNEQFF. CDR3 nucleotide sequence: TGTGCCAGCAGTTACCAGGCGGGTTCGGGTTTGAATGAGCAGTTCTTC.

This clonotype was recorded only once. A single base separates this from a much larger clone, so it may be a read error. The chain combines TRBV12-3 or TRBV12-4 with TRBJ2-5; 9 nucleotides match TRBD1. The CDR3 runs 16 residues. V dropped 5 bases and J dropped 0; count of bases not matched to a gene: 7. The CDR3: CASSPQTGGNQETQYF. The CDR3, as DNA: TGTGCCAGCAGTCCCCAGACAGGGGGAAACCAAGAGACCCAGTACTTC.

This clonotype was recorded a few times. The rearrangement uses TRBV12-3 or TRBV12-4 and TRBJ1-1, with D possibly matching TRBD1 (5 bases). Trimming took off 7 bases at V and 1 base at J, with 13 bases between the two ends. The CDR3 has 14 residues. The CDR3 region is CASTSGRPNTEAFF. The CDR3 DNA is TGTGCCAGCACCTCGGGACGGCCGAACACTGAAGCTTTCTTT.

This clonotype was observed at least ten times. J is TRBJ2-5 and V is TRBV12-3 or TRBV12-4, with 12 bases matching TRBD2. The CDR3 is 16 amino acids. V gave up 3 bases and J gave up 3 bases; unmatched junction bases: 5. In DNA, the CDR3 is TGTGCCAGCAGTTTCGCTAGCGGGGGGGGTGAAGAGACCCAGTACTTC. Translation: CASSFASGGGEETQYF.

This clonotype has a handful of counts. This chain uses TRBV30 with TRBJ1-2; 10 nucleotides match TRBD1. CDR1 is GTSNPN, CDR2 SVGIG, per germline (reference sequence). The CDR3 length is 17 residues. V dropped 1 base and J dropped 3; count of bases not matched to a gene: 11. This CDR3 is CAWSAGTGVRSHYGYTF. The CDR3 DNA reads as TGTGCCTGGAGTGCCGGGACAGGGGTAAGGAGTCACTATGGCTACACCTTC. Supplemented by reference TRBV30 and TRBJ1-2, the full variable domain reads SQTIHQWPATLVQPVGSPLSLECTVEGTSNPNLYWYRQAAGRGLQLLFYSVGIGQISSEVPQNLSASRPQDRQFILSSKKLLLSDSGFYLCAWSAGTGVRSHYGYTFGSGTRLTVV.

This clonotype occurred many times. V is TRBV4-1 and J is TRBJ2-1; 9 bases agree with TRBD1. The CDR3 loop spans 16 amino acids. V dropped 1 base and J dropped 5; count of bases not matched to a gene: 6. Germline V gene lookup returns CDR1 MGHRA and CDR2 YSYEKL. CDR3 nucleotide sequence: TGCGCCAGCAGCCAAGGGCCGGGACAGGGCAACAATGAGCAGTTCTTC. The encoded protein is CASSQGPGQGNNEQFF.

This clonotype was seen more than once but under ten times. The rearrangement joins TRBV12-3 or TRBV12-4 to TRBJ2-6, with D unresolved. CDR3 size: 16 residues. The germline V and J ends were trimmed by 6 bases and 2 bases, with 14 bases remaining between them. CDR3 loop: CASSDRLDAGANVLTF. The CDR3 bases are TGTGCCAGCAGCGATAGACTGGACGCTGGGGCCAACGTCCTGACTTTC.

This clonotype was seen ten or more times. This chain links TRBV12-3 or TRBV12-4 with TRBJ2-7; D perhaps matches TRBD2 (5 bases). Trimming pared 1 base from V and 6 bases from J, leaving 10 bases between. This CDR3 is 13 amino acids long. DNA for the CDR3: TGTGCCAGCAGTTTAGGGGAGTCTCCCGAGCAGTACTTC. Its translation is CASSLGESPEQYF.

This clonotype was counted at least ten times. This chain connects TRBV4-3 to TRBJ2-7; D is ambiguous. The V end lost 0 bases, the J end lost 7 bases, and 10 bases lay between the germline ends. CDR3 length equals 13 residues. The germline CDR1 and CDR2 sequences are LGHNA and YSLEER. DNA for the CDR3: TGCGCCAGCAGCCAAGATCTTGGGTATGAGCAGTACGTC. Its protein product is CASSQDLGYEQYV.

This clonotype showed up many times. The rearrangement joins TRBV4-2 to TRBJ1-2; D may be TRBD1 (6 bases). The germline V gene has CDR1 LGHNA and CDR2 YNFKEQ. V was pared by 1 base and J by 6 bases, with 12 bases between. There are 14 residues in the CDR3. The CDR3 is CASSQGSGGNGYTF. DNA for the CDR3: TGTGCCAGCAGCCAAGGTTCGGGGGGCAATGGCTACACCTTC.

This chain uses TRBV7-2 with TRBJ2-1, with a possible D match to TRBD1 (6 bases). V lost 2 bases to trimming and J lost 5 bases, with 13 bases between them. There are 15 residues in the CDR3. CDR1 is SGHTA and CDR2 is FQGNSA in the germline V gene. The CDR3 coding sequence is TGTGCCAGCAGCTTATCAGGGGCATTTCACAATGAGCAGTTCTTC. This sequence encodes CASSLSGAFHNEQFF.

This chain connects TRBV7-6 to TRBJ1-2, with 8 bases that match TRBD1. The ends lost 3 bases at V and 5 bases at J; junction bases unmatched: 17. Germline V lookup: CDR1 SGHVS, CDR2 FNYEAQ. The CDR3 contains 18 residues. Here the CDR3 DNA reads TGTGCCAGCAGCTTGATGTCTATGATAGGACAGGGAGAGTATGGCTACACCTTC. As protein: CASSLMSMIGQGEYGYTF.

The sample holds many counts of this clonotype. V is TRBV7-6 and J is TRBJ1-2; 11 nucleotides agree with TRBD1. The CDR3 loop spans 16 amino acids. Per germline, CDR1 SGHVS and CDR2 FNYEAQ. V was pared by 1 base and J by 4 bases, with 5 bases of the junction left unmatched. CDR3 sequence reads: CASSLGGTGGTYGYTF. The CDR3 bases are TGTGCCAGCAGCTTAGGGGGGACAGGGGGGACCTATGGCTACACCTTC.

There are many counts of this clonotype. The chain carries TRBV5-5 and TRBJ2-2, with a weak D call TRBD1 (5 bases). The CDR3 consists of 16 residues. Trimming shortened V by 5 bases and J by 5 bases, and 19 bases separated the two germline ends. Germline V gene sequence: CDR1 SGHKS, CDR2 YYEKEE (reference sequence). The CDR3 sequence: CASSPTDLGATGELFF. The CDR3 nucleotides read TGTGCCAGCAGTCCGACAGACCTAGGGGCGACCGGGGAGCTGTTTTTT. Based on the CDR3 plus reference TRBV5-5 and TRBJ2-2, the full variable domain is DAGVTQSPTHLIKTRGQQVTLRCSPISGHKSVSWYQQVLGQGPQFIFQYYEKEERGRGNFPDRFSARQFPNYSSELNVNALLLGDSALYLCASSPTDLGATGELFFGEGSRLTVL.

This clonotype was observed many times. The chain is built from TRBV6-5 and TRBJ2-7; D ambiguous. V lost 6 bases to trimming and J lost 1 base, with 16 bases between them. Germline V gene lookup returns CDR1 MNHEY and CDR2 SVGAGI. The CDR3 has 15 amino acids. The CDR3 nucleotides read TGTGCCAGCAGCCCGGGTTTGGTAGAATCCTACGAGCAGTACGTC. Amino acid sequence: CASSPGLVESYEQYV.

This clonotype was picked up many times. The V gene is TRBV6-5, the J gene TRBJ1-3; TRBD1 might be the D (5 bases). Between the trimmed V and J ends, which lost 0 bases and 2 bases, there was a span of 8 bases. Germline CDR1 is MNHEY and CDR2 is SVGAGI. The CDR3 is 15 residues long. The CDR3 DNA reads as TGTGCCAGCAGTTACTCCTGGGGGACTGGAAACACCATATATTTT. Encoded protein: CASSYSWGTGNTIYF.

This clonotype was seen ten or more times. This rearrangement joins TRBV29-1 to TRBJ1-1; D remains ambiguous. V lost 5 bases to trimming and J lost 4 bases, with 5 bases between them. The V gene's germline CDR1 is SQVTM and CDR2 ANQGSEA. This CDR3 region has 10 residues. For the CDR3, the DNA is TGCAGCGTTTTCGTCACTGAAGCTTTCTTT. Protein product: CSVFVTEAFF.

This clonotype was detected ten times or more. This rearrangement joins TRBV27 to TRBJ2-1; 11 bases are a match to TRBD2. V lost 5 bases, J lost 11 bases, and 11 bases stayed unmatched. Germline assignment: CDR1 MNHEY and CDR2 SMNVEV (reference sequence). The CDR3 is 15 amino acids. The DNA for the CDR3 is TGTGCCAGCAGTCCAGGGACTAGCGGCATTCTGAAGCAGTTCTTC. Translating it yields CASSPGTSGILKQFF.

This clonotype was counted many times. The rearrangement joins TRBV7-9 to TRBJ2-3; 8 nucleotides match TRBD2. Germline CDR1 reads SEHNR; CDR2 reads FQNEAQ (reference sequence). The CDR3 is 16 residues long. V lost 5 bases and J lost 2; bases outside the gene matches: 9. CDR3 region: CASSPLAGQVTDTQYF. For the CDR3, the DNA is TGTGCCAGCAGCCCCTTAGCGGGGCAGGTCACAGATACGCAGTATTTT.

This clonotype was observed a single time. This clone may be a read error of a much larger clone one base away. V usage is TRBV7-6 and J usage is TRBJ1-6; D not certain. Germline CDR1 SGHVS, CDR2 FNYEAQ. This CDR3 region has 18 residues. Trimming took 5 bases from V and 0 from J, leaving 17 bases between them. CDR3 loop: CASSIFHGQDSYNSPLHF. The CDR3 DNA sequence: TGTGCCAGCAGCATATTTCATGGGCAGGACTCCTATAATTCACCCCTCCACTTT.

This clonotype has ten or more counts. The CDR3 region is CASSQADSPNYGYTF. CDR3 nucleotides: TGCGCCAGCAGCCAAGCGGACAGCCCAAACTATGGCTACACCTTC. V is TRBV4-1 and J is TRBJ1-2, with a weak D call TRBD1 (6 bases). This CDR3 is built from 15 residues. Germline values: CDR1 MGHRA, CDR2 YSYEKL. The V end lost 1 base, the J end lost 2 bases, and 11 bases lay between the germline ends.

This clonotype has ten or more counts. The chain couples TRBV6-2 or TRBV6-3 to TRBJ2-1, with D perhaps TRBD1 or TRBD2 (6 bases each). The CDR3 loop spans 14 amino acids. Trimming shortened V by 7 bases and J by 5 bases, and 15 bases separated the two germline ends. CDR1 MNHEY and CDR2 SVGEGT come from the germline V gene. The CDR3 nucleotides are TGTGCCAGCAACATGGGGGGCCTTCACAATGAGCAGTTCTTC. This codes for CASNMGGLHNEQFF.

At least ten counts were recorded for this clonotype. This chain uses TRBV5-5 with TRBJ2-1; D is ambiguous. Germline-derived CDR1 and CDR2 are SGHKS and YYEKEE (reference sequence). Trimming left V 8 bases short and J 3 bases short, with 15 bases between. The CDR3 runs 14 residues. The CDR3 spells CASFAWGVYNEQFF. The CDR3 region has the DNA TGTGCCAGTTTCGCTTGGGGTGTCTACAATGAGCAGTTCTTC.

Only one count was recorded for this clonotype. This may arise from a read error, as a much more abundant clone is one base away. The J gene is TRBJ1-2, the V gene TRBV20-1; 9 bases are shared with TRBD1. The CDR3 is 13 residues long. From germline, CDR1 is DFQATT and CDR2 SNEGSKA (reference sequence). V lost 6 bases and J lost 7; bases outside the gene matches: 9. CDR3: CSAKPGTGLGYTF. As DNA, the CDR3 is TGCAGTGCCAAACCAGGGACAGGGCTTGGCTACACCTTC.